Presented here are 18 T cell receptor beta chains from one specimen sequenced in a study of shared clonotypes between healthy human individuals. Method: immunoSEQ multiplex PCR; TCRdb's copy keeps in-frame clones and lacks some. Among more than 2,000,000 clones listed, approximately 90% were seen once. Sequencing was done on a sample of naive CD4+ T cells sorted from blood. Subset given: CD45RA+ positively selected. These receptor sequences come from a man between 18 and 29 years old in good health.

The chain combines TRBV4-3 with TRBJ2-1; 10 nucleotides agree with TRBD2. Germline CDR1 LGHNA, CDR2 YSLEER. V lost 0 bases, J lost 7 bases, and 9 bases stayed unmatched. The length of the CDR3 is 17 residues. DNA of the CDR3: TGCGCCAGCAGCCAAGATTACGCGACTAGCGGGTCTAATGAGCAGTTCTTC. Protein product: CASSQDYATSGSNEQFF.

This chain uses TRBV9 with TRBJ1-2; 8 bases map to TRBD1. This CDR3 comprises 16 residues. Germline trimming cut 3 bases from V and 4 bases from J; bases unmatched to any gene: 11. Germline V gene data show CDR1 as SGDLS and CDR2 as YYNGEE. The DNA for the CDR3 is TGTGCCAGCAGCGGCTCGCCGGACAGGGATGTCTATGGCTACACCTTC. This codes for CASSGSPDRDVYGYTF.

The gene calls are TRBV6-6 and TRBJ2-2; tentatively, D is TRBD1 (6 bases). The CDR3 spans 16 residues. From germline, CDR1 is MNHNY and CDR2 SVGAGI (reference sequence). Trimming left V 5 bases short and J 2 bases short, with 15 bases between. The CDR3 loop is CASSTRTATNTGELFF. In DNA, the CDR3 is TGTGCCAGCAGTACCCGGACAGCCACTAACACCGGGGAGCTGTTTTTT.

This clone appeared once. The CDR3 coding sequence is TGTGCCATCAGTGATCCCGGAGCTACTACCCCAGATACGCAGTATTTT. It encodes CAISDPGATTPDTQYF. This chain uses TRBV10-3 with TRBJ2-3, with D hard to call. With 3 bases removed from V and 4 bases from J, the gap between germline ends came to 17 bases. Germline V CDR1 and CDR2: ENHRY, SYGVKD. The length of the CDR3 is 16 residues.

J is TRBJ2-3 and V is TRBV5-1; the D is unclear. The germline V gene encodes CDR1 SGHRS and CDR2 YFSETQ. The CDR3 is 14 amino acids. V was pared by 0 bases and J by 7 bases, with 12 bases between. CDR3 loop: CASSLEAQPNTQYF. The CDR3 DNA sequence: TGCGCCAGCAGCTTGGAAGCCCAACCAAATACGCAGTATTTT.

Turning to this clone: Other DNA sequences of this sample code for an identical CDR3. V and J are TRBV5-1 and TRBJ2-5; 9 nucleotides match TRBD2. Germline assignment: CDR1 SGHRS and CDR2 YFSETQ. The CDR3 extends over 15 amino acids. V shed 3 bases, J shed 1 base, and the junction held 4 bases outside the gene matches. As DNA, the CDR3 is TGCGCCAGCAGCTCAGCGGGGGGACTCCAAGAGACCCAGTACTTC. Translated, it gives CASSSAGGLQETQYF.

The chain is built from TRBV5-1 and TRBJ1-2, with TRBD1 identical over 10 bases. V dropped 4 bases and J dropped 1; count of bases not matched to a gene: 4. This CDR3 has 15 residues. Germline V gene lookup returns CDR1 SGHRS and CDR2 YFSETQ. The CDR3 DNA sequence: TGCGCCAGCAGCGTCGGGACAGGGGTTAACTATGGCTACACCTTC. Translated, it gives CASSVGTGVNYGYTF.

The V gene is TRBV4-2, the J gene TRBJ2-3; 14 positions agree with TRBD2. Germline values: CDR1 LGHNA, CDR2 YNFKEQ. Trimming at V came to 5 bases and at J to 4 bases, leaving 8 bases not matched to a gene. The CDR3 covers 17 residues. DNA for the CDR3: TGTGCCAGCAGCGCCCGAGGGACTAGCGGGAGTTCAGATACGCAGTATTTT. Translating gives CASSARGTSGSSDTQYF.

This chain links TRBV5-1 with TRBJ1-3; the match to TRBD1 covers 9 bases. Germline V gene lookup returns CDR1 SGHRS and CDR2 YFSETQ. The CDR3 spans 14 residues. V lost 3 bases to trimming and J lost 8 bases; unmatched junction nucleotides: 6. In nucleotides, the CDR3 is TGCGCCAGCAGCTCGACAGGGGGTCCAGACACCATATATTTT. Protein product: CASSSTGGPDTIYF.

The J gene is TRBJ2-5, the V gene TRBV7-2; 14 bases agree with TRBD2. Germline V gives CDR1 SGHTA, CDR2 FQGNSA. This CDR3 region has 16 residues. V trimming: 4 bases; J trimming: 4 bases; junction bases outside the gene matches: 5. The CDR3 DNA reads as TGTGCCAGCAGCTCGACTAGCGGGAGGGGAGGAGAGACCCAGTACTTC. Translated, it gives CASSSTSGRGGETQYF.

The chain's CDR3 is CASSPARVGPVTDTQYF. For the CDR3, the DNA is TGTGCCAGCTCTCCGGCGCGGGTTGGCCCCGTGACAGATACGCAGTATTTT. The chain carries TRBV18 and TRBJ2-3; possible D gene TRBD2, 5 bases. The germline V gene encodes CDR1 KGHSH and CDR2 LQKENI. The V gene lost 6 bases and the J gene lost 3 bases, with 22 bases spanning the gap. There are 17 residues in the CDR3.

The chain carries TRBV6-5 and TRBJ1-2; weak D call: TRBD1 (5 bases). V lost 6 bases and J 7 bases, leaving 18 bases between the germline ends. CDR3 length: 14 amino acids. The germline V gene has CDR1 MNHEY and CDR2 SVGAGI. The CDR3 reads CASSPAGGGTGYTF. The CDR3 nucleotides are TGTGCCAGCAGCCCGGCGGGGGGGGGAACTGGCTACACCTTC.

The CDR3 loop is CASSVTGENEKLFF. The CDR3 DNA sequence: TGTGCCAGCAGCGTAACAGGGGAAAATGAAAAACTGTTTTTT. The rearrangement links TRBV9 to TRBJ1-4; 7 bases are shared with TRBD1. CDR1 and CDR2 from the germline V gene are SGDLS and YYNGEE. J lost 5 bases, V lost 1 base, and 2 bases had no gene match. This CDR3 contains 14 residues. The variable domain in full, with the rest retrieved from reference TRBV9 and TRBJ1-4, is DSGVTQTPKHLITATGQRVTLRCSPRSGDLSVYWYQQSLDQGLQFLIQYYNGEERAKGNILERFSAQQFPDLHSELNLSSLELGDSALYFCASSVTGENEKLFFGSGTQLSVL.

The chain carries TRBV6-1 and TRBJ2-3; TRBD1 matches at 10 bases. Germline V lookup: CDR1 MNHNS, CDR2 SASEGT. The CDR3 spans 16 residues. J gave up 7 bases and V 1 base, and 8 bases lay outside the gene matches. This chain's CDR3 is CASSEEATGGGYTQYF. The CDR3 nucleotides read TGTGCCAGCAGTGAAGAGGCGACAGGGGGCGGGTATACGCAGTATTTT.

This clone has more than one count but fewer than ten. The chain combines TRBV27 with TRBJ1-5; tentative D call: TRBD1 (5 bases). CDR3 size: 15 residues. V dropped 3 bases and J dropped 5 bases, with 14 bases sitting between them. Germline values: CDR1 MNHEY, CDR2 SMNVEV (reference sequence). The CDR3: CASSFSSGTDQPQHF. The CDR3 coding sequence is TGTGCCAGCAGTTTCTCCTCAGGGACGGATCAGCCCCAGCATTTT.

V gene TRBV30 combines with J gene TRBJ1-4; 7 positions match TRBD1. Germline V gives CDR1 GTSNPN, CDR2 SVGIG (reference sequence). The CDR3 consists of 14 residues. The V and J ends lost 3 bases and 3 bases, in that order; junction bases with no gene match: 4. The CDR3 DNA reads TGTGCCTGGAGGTCCGGGACAGCTAATGAAAAACTGTTTTTT. It is translated as CAWRSGTANEKLFF.

The chain carries TRBV30 and TRBJ2-3, with 9 positions matching TRBD2. This CDR3 contains 17 residues. Germline loops: CDR1 GTSNPN, CDR2 SVGIG (reference sequence). V dropped 0 bases and J dropped 6; count of bases not matched to a gene: 13. The CDR3 coding sequence is TGTGCCTGGAGTGTAGAGGGTCCGGGACTAGCTTCCGATACGCAGTATTTT. Translated, it gives CAWSVEGPGLASDTQYF.

The chain recombines TRBV7-3 with TRBJ2-7; the match to TRBD1 covers 8 bases. The CDR3 is made up of 14 amino acids. In germline, CDR1 is SGHTA, CDR2 FQGTGA. V shed 2 bases, J shed 7 bases, and the junction held 7 bases outside the gene matches. The CDR3 sequence: CASSLGQGAGEQYF. The CDR3 DNA is TGTGCCAGCAGCTTAGGGCAGGGGGCCGGGGAGCAGTACTTC.